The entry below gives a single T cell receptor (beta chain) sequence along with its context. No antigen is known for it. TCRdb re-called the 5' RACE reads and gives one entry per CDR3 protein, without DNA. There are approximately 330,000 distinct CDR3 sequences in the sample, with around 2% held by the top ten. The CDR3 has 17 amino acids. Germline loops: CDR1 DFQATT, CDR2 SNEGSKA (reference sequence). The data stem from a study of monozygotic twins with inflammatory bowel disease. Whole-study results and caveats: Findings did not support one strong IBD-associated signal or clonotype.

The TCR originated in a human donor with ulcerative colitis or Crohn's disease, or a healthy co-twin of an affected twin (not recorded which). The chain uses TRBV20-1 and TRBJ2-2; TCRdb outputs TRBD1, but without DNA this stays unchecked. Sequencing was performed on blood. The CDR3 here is CSAREPSSGGAAGELFF.